This is a list of T cell receptor beta chains from one sample in a study of T cells in Graves' hyperthyroidism and ophthalmopathy. TCRdb reanalysed the multiplex PCR reads using MiXCR and keeps one entry per CDR3 protein. This sample has hundreds of thousands of distinct CDR3 sequences; 15% to 19% occur once, and the top ten carry around a quarter. Sequencing was carried out using blood. These TCRs come from a woman under 30 with Graves' hyperthyroidism that later progressed to Graves' ophthalmopathy. Each CDR3 is given with its conserved first and last residue. D genes are given only for firm matches. Not every row has a clone size; where given, it reads once, few, many or a size class.

v_call: TRBV7-8; cdr3_length: 15; d_call: TRBD1; j_call: TRBJ2-7; clone_size: -; cdr3_aa: CASSLWVTGPHEQYF; cdr3_nt: TGTGCCAGCAGCTTATGGGTGACAGGGCCCCACGAGCAGTACTTC
v_call: TRBV5-5; cdr3_length: 20; d_call: TRBD2; j_call: TRBJ2-7; clone_size: few; cdr3_aa: CASSRPGPGATSGSPYEQYF; cdr3_nt: TGTGCCAGCAGCCGACCGGGCCCAGGAGCGACTAGCGGGTCACCCTACGAGCAGTACTTC
v_call: TRBV2; cdr3_length: 15; d_call: TRBD1; j_call: TRBJ1-2; clone_size: once; cdr3_aa: CASSAHRGQNYGYTF; cdr3_nt: TGTGCCAGCAGTGCCCACAGGGGGCAAAACTATGGCTACACCTTC
v_call: TRBV7-9; cdr3_length: 14; d_call: -; j_call: TRBJ2-1; clone_size: -; cdr3_aa: CASSPPGTSDEQFF; cdr3_nt: TGTGCCAGCAGCCCTCCCGGGACGAGCGATGAGCAGTTCTTC
v_call: TRBV7-9; cdr3_length: 15; d_call: TRBD2; j_call: TRBJ2-5; clone_size: many; cdr3_aa: CASSLMREPKETQYF; cdr3_nt: TGTGCCAGCAGCTTAATGCGGGAGCCAAAAGAGACCCAGTACTTC
v_call: TRBV20-1; cdr3_length: 18; d_call: TRBD2; j_call: TRBJ2-3; clone_size: few; cdr3_aa: CSVAYLLTSGRGTDTQYF; cdr3_nt: TGCAGTGTTGCCTACTTATTGACTAGCGGGAGGGGAACAGATACGCAGTATTTT
v_call: TRBV14; cdr3_length: 12; d_call: -; j_call: TRBJ2-7; clone_size: -; cdr3_aa: CASSQGSWEQYF; cdr3_nt: TGTGCCAGCAGCCAAGGATCGTGGGAGCAGTACTTC
v_call: TRBV9; cdr3_length: 14; d_call: -; j_call: TRBJ2-1; clone_size: few; cdr3_aa: CASSGGVGTGEQFF; cdr3_nt: TGTGCCAGCAGCGGGGGAGTAGGTACGGGTGAGCAGTTCTTC
v_call: TRBV6-1; cdr3_length: 16; d_call: -; j_call: TRBJ1-5; clone_size: many; cdr3_aa: CASSEEGPHGNQPQHF; cdr3_nt: TGTGCCAGCAGTGAAGAGGGTCCGCATGGCAATCAGCCCCAGCATTTT
v_call: TRBV7-3; cdr3_length: 16; d_call: -; j_call: TRBJ2-1; clone_size: many; cdr3_aa: CASSKTGGGLYNEQFF; cdr3_nt: TGTGCCAGCAGCAAAACAGGGGGGGGACTCTACAATGAGCAGTTCTTC
v_call: TRBV2; cdr3_length: 15; d_call: -; j_call: TRBJ2-5; clone_size: -; cdr3_aa: CASSVNLAYQETQYF; cdr3_nt: TGTGCCAGCAGTGTAAACCTAGCTTACCAAGAGACCCAGTACTTC
v_call: TRBV12-3/TRBV12-4; cdr3_length: 13; d_call: -; j_call: TRBJ1-5; clone_size: many; cdr3_aa: CASSNIADQPQHF; cdr3_nt: TGTGCCAGCAGTAATATCGCGGATCAGCCCCAGCATTTT
v_call: TRBV3-1; cdr3_length: 19; d_call: TRBD2; j_call: TRBJ2-1; clone_size: -; cdr3_aa: CASSQDGLAGAGSYNEQFF; cdr3_nt: TGTGCCAGCAGCCAAGATGGGCTAGCGGGAGCGGGGTCCTACAATGAGCAGTTCTTC
v_call: TRBV11-2; cdr3_length: 14; d_call: -; j_call: TRBJ2-2; clone_size: -; cdr3_aa: CASPHGVNTGELFF; cdr3_nt: TGTGCCAGCCCCCACGGGGTGAACACCGGGGAGCTGTTTTTT
v_call: TRBV2; cdr3_length: 12; d_call: -; j_call: TRBJ2-3; clone_size: many; cdr3_aa: CAGSRTRDTQYF; cdr3_nt: TGTGCCGGCAGTAGAACTAGGGATACGCAGTATTTT
v_call: TRBV28; cdr3_length: 14; d_call: -; j_call: TRBJ1-2; clone_size: many; cdr3_aa: CASSTTGAGYGYTF; cdr3_nt: TGTGCCAGCAGTACCACGGGGGCGGGCTATGGCTACACCTTC
v_call: TRBV6-1; cdr3_length: 15; d_call: TRBD1; j_call: TRBJ2-1; clone_size: few; cdr3_aa: CASSENAGGRNEQFF; cdr3_nt: TGTGCCAGCAGTGAAAACGCAGGGGGACGTAATGAGCAGTTCTTC
v_call: TRBV11-2; cdr3_length: 14; d_call: -; j_call: TRBJ1-2; clone_size: many; cdr3_aa: CASSLDWQVNGYTF; cdr3_nt: TGTGCCAGCAGCTTAGATTGGCAGGTTAATGGCTACACCTTC
v_call: TRBV28; cdr3_length: 15; d_call: -; j_call: TRBJ2-3; clone_size: many; cdr3_aa: CASRGRDITTDTQYF; cdr3_nt: TGTGCCAGCAGAGGCCGGGACATCACCACAGATACGCAGTATTTT
v_call: TRBV28; cdr3_length: 15; d_call: TRBD1; j_call: TRBJ2-2; clone_size: many; cdr3_aa: CASSAGTVETGELFF; cdr3_nt: TGTGCCAGCAGTGCAGGGACAGTAGAAACCGGGGAGCTGTTTTTT
v_call: TRBV20-1; cdr3_length: 15; d_call: TRBD2; j_call: TRBJ2-3; clone_size: many; cdr3_aa: CSARDGSSGRDTQYF; cdr3_nt: TGCAGTGCTAGAGATGGTTCTAGCGGTAGGGATACGCAGTATTTT
v_call: TRBV11-2; cdr3_length: 15; d_call: -; j_call: TRBJ2-4; clone_size: many; cdr3_aa: CASSFENLAKNIQYF; cdr3_nt: TGTGCCAGCAGCTTTGAGAACCTAGCCAAAAACATTCAGTACTTC
v_call: TRBV5-1; cdr3_length: 12; d_call: -; j_call: TRBJ1-1; clone_size: many; cdr3_aa: CASRGENTEAFF; cdr3_nt: TGCGCCAGCAGAGGCGAGAACACTGAAGCTTTCTTT
v_call: TRBV9; cdr3_length: 15; d_call: -; j_call: TRBJ2-3; clone_size: -; cdr3_aa: CASSPRWLPMDTQYF; cdr3_nt: TGTGCCAGCAGCCCCCGCTGGCTACCCATGGATACGCAGTATTTT
v_call: TRBV7-3; cdr3_length: 14; d_call: -; j_call: TRBJ2-1; clone_size: -; cdr3_aa: CASSIGTQLGEQFF; cdr3_nt: TGTGCCAGCAGTATTGGGACACAGCTGGGTGAGCAGTTCTTC
v_call: TRBV5-1; cdr3_length: 16; d_call: TRBD1; j_call: TRBJ2-2; clone_size: -; cdr3_aa: CASSSTGVFNTGELFF; cdr3_nt: TGCGCCAGCAGCAGCACAGGGGTTTTCAACACCGGGGAGCTGTTTTTT
v_call: TRBV18; cdr3_length: 12; d_call: -; j_call: TRBJ1-5; clone_size: many; cdr3_aa: CASSPGNQPQHF; cdr3_nt: TGTGCCAGCTCACCAGGCAATCAGCCCCAGCATTTT
v_call: TRBV6-1; cdr3_length: 14; d_call: TRBD1; j_call: TRBJ2-7; clone_size: few; cdr3_aa: CASSPGTGSREQYF; cdr3_nt: TGTGCCAGCAGTCCCGGGACAGGGTCGAGGGAGCAGTACTTC
v_call: TRBV28; cdr3_length: 16; d_call: -; j_call: TRBJ2-4; clone_size: many; cdr3_aa: CASSLKYGGERNIQYF; cdr3_nt: TGTGCCAGCAGTTTAAAGTATGGCGGGGAGAGAAACATTCAGTACTTC
v_call: TRBV7-8; cdr3_length: 17; d_call: -; j_call: TRBJ2-3; clone_size: many; cdr3_aa: CASSLPRGARSTDTQYF; cdr3_nt: TGTGCCAGCAGCTTACCCCGGGGGGCCAGGAGCACAGATACGCAGTATTTT
v_call: TRBV19; cdr3_length: 14; d_call: TRBD2; j_call: TRBJ2-4; clone_size: many; cdr3_aa: CASSLSGTSGIQYF; cdr3_nt: TGTGCCAGTAGTCTAAGTGGGACTAGCGGGATTCAGTACTTC
v_call: TRBV5-1; cdr3_length: 13; d_call: TRBD1; j_call: TRBJ1-2; clone_size: -; cdr3_aa: CASSSLDRDGFTF; cdr3_nt: TGTGCCAGCAGCTCACTTGACAGGGATGGCTTCACCTTC
v_call: TRBV12-3/TRBV12-4; cdr3_length: 13; d_call: -; j_call: TRBJ1-4; clone_size: many; cdr3_aa: CASSPVRGEKLFF; cdr3_nt: TGTGCCAGCAGTCCAGTCCGAGGAGAAAAACTGTTTTTT
v_call: TRBV5-1; cdr3_length: 15; d_call: -; j_call: TRBJ2-2; clone_size: many; cdr3_aa: CASSWGIQGTGELFF; cdr3_nt: TGCGCCAGCAGCTGGGGGATCCAGGGAACCGGGGAGCTGTTTTTT
v_call: TRBV7-2; cdr3_length: 12; d_call: -; j_call: TRBJ2-2; clone_size: many; cdr3_aa: CASSLVTGELFF; cdr3_nt: TGTGCCAGCAGCTTAGTTACCGGGGAGCTGTTTTTT
v_call: TRBV11-3; cdr3_length: 17; d_call: -; j_call: TRBJ2-2; clone_size: many; cdr3_aa: CASSPGWGADKGGELFF; cdr3_nt: TGTGCCAGCAGCCCTGGCTGGGGTGCCGATAAGGGCGGGGAGCTGTTTTTT
v_call: TRBV11-2; cdr3_length: 16; d_call: -; j_call: TRBJ2-2; clone_size: -; cdr3_aa: CASSLVTGPNTGELFF; cdr3_nt: TGTGCCAGCAGCTTAGTCACAGGTCCGAACACCGGGGAGCTGTTTTTT
v_call: TRBV27; cdr3_length: 16; d_call: -; j_call: TRBJ2-4; clone_size: few; cdr3_aa: CASSLSNELAKNIQYF; cdr3_nt: TGTGCCAGCAGTTTATCGAACGAACTAGCCAAAAACATTCAGTACTTC
v_call: TRBV6-2/TRBV6-3; cdr3_length: 15; d_call: TRBD2; j_call: TRBJ2-1; clone_size: -; cdr3_aa: CASSYSVSGNNEQFF; cdr3_nt: TGTGCCAGCAGTTACTCTGTTAGCGGGAACAATGAGCAGTTCTTC
v_call: TRBV28; cdr3_length: 14; d_call: TRBD1; j_call: TRBJ2-1; clone_size: -; cdr3_aa: CASSTFDRGRLEFF; cdr3_nt: TGTGCCAGCAGTACCTTTGACAGGGGGCGTCTTGAGTTCTTC
v_call: TRBV2; cdr3_length: 14; d_call: TRBD1; j_call: TRBJ2-7; clone_size: many; cdr3_aa: CASHGPGQTYEQYF; cdr3_nt: TGTGCCAGCCATGGCCCGGGACAGACCTACGAGCAGTACTTC
v_call: TRBV6-2/TRBV6-3; cdr3_length: 14; d_call: -; j_call: TRBJ2-1; clone_size: many; cdr3_aa: CASSFVGRSNEQFF; cdr3_nt: TGTGCCAGCAGTTTTGTGGGACGGTCCAATGAGCAGTTCTTC
v_call: TRBV27; cdr3_length: 12; d_call: -; j_call: TRBJ2-3; clone_size: few; cdr3_aa: CASSPQADTQYF; cdr3_nt: TGTGCCAGCAGCCCACAGGCAGATACGCAGTATTTT
v_call: TRBV9; cdr3_length: 15; d_call: -; j_call: TRBJ2-5; clone_size: -; cdr3_aa: CASSVVAGPQETQYF; cdr3_nt: TGTGCCAGCAGCGTAGTGGCGGGACCCCAAGAGACCCAGTACTTC
v_call: TRBV15; cdr3_length: 14; d_call: -; j_call: TRBJ2-2; clone_size: few; cdr3_aa: CATSRTRGGGELFF; cdr3_nt: TGTGCCACCAGCAGAACGCGTGGAGGCGGGGAGCTGTTTTTT